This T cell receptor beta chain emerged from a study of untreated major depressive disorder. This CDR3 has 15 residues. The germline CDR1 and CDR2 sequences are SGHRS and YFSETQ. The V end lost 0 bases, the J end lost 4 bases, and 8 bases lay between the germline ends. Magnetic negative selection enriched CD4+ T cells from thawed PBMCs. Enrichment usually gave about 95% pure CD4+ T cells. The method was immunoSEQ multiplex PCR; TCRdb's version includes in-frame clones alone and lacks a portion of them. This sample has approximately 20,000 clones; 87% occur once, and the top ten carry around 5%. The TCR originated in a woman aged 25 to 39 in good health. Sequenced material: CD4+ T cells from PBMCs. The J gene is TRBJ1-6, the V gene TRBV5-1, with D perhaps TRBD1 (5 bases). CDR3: CASSLGRQYNSPLHF. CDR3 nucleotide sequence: TGCGCCAGCAGCTTGGGTCGACAGTATAATTCACCCCTCCACTTT.